Detailed here is one T cell receptor beta chain. Germline values: CDR1 SGDLS, CDR2 YYNGEE. V gave up 4 bases and J gave up 1 base, with 7 bases separating them. The CDR3 is made up of 13 amino acids. Full-length variable regions came from constant-region reverse primers plus semi-nested Nested Universal Primer A PCR. In TCRdb, the 5' RACE reads were re-called with MiXCR into one record per CDR3 protein. The sample includes around 57,000 distinct CDR3 sequences, around 26% of them seen just once. This chain joins TRBV9 and TRBJ2-3, with D tentatively TRBD2 (6 bases). Sequencing was performed on tumor-infiltrating memory CD4+ T cells sorted from the breast tumor. As to subset: memory CD4+ T cells, CD4+CD45RO+CD25-. The source is a female donor with breast cancer. The CDR3, as DNA: TGTGCCAGCAGCCGGGAGCGCACAGATACGCAGTATTTT. This encodes CASSRERTDTQYF.